This T cell receptor (beta chain) was identified during a study of molecular identifiers for immune sequencing clone quantification. Study context: Four of five splits of RNA from roughly 20,000 or 100,000 naive CD8 cells were sequenced in replicates.

MiXCR was run by TCRdb on the PCR reads, yielding one entry per CDR3 protein. This sample yields 490,000 or so distinct CDR3 sequences, of which less than 30% are seen a single time; 0.7% to 0.9% belongs to the top ten. Regarding this clonotype: What it binds is unknown.

Trimming left V 6 bases short and J 3 bases short, with 13 bases between. Germline V gene lookup returns CDR1 SGHRS and CDR2 YFSETQ. CDR3 length equals 13 residues. The study's findings and limits: Identical TCR molecules that share a barcode could lead to an underestimation of highly expanded clone sizes.

Construction of naive CD8 libraries employed about 19,000 to 1,100,000 sorted cells together with 10%, 30% or 50% RNA. Sequencing input: naive CD8+ T cells from blood, with Jurkat cell RNA spiked in. Regarding subset: FACS-sorted CD8+CD4-CCR7+CD45RA+ naive T cells. The genes are TRBV5-1 and TRBJ2-7; D perhaps matches TRBD1 (5 bases). The receptor comes from a human donor in good health. Some libraries in this study had Jurkat cell RNA spiked in. The CDR3 loop is CASNGGQDYEQYF. CDR3 DNA: TGCGCCAGCAATGGCGGACAAGACTACGAGCAGTACTTC.